This TCR beta chain emerged from a study of neurological immune-mediated disorders. The sample's time point: technical triplicate 3. For the unsorted libraries, 2 million PBMCs stored at -80 C served as input. The CDR3 spans 14 residues. V lost 7 bases and J lost 4, with 14 bases in between. From germline, CDR1 is LNHDA and CDR2 SQIVND (reference sequence). This clonotype has just a few counts. Its specificity is unknown. By 5'RACE with 10-nucleotide random UMIs, the cDNA was made. TCRdb passed the 5' RACE reads through MiXCR, listing each CDR3 protein once. The repertoire holds about 44,000 distinct CDR3 sequences, with roughly 21% as singletons. Findings and limits, study-wide: TCR-beta repertoires seemed private in all groups, with no expanded CDR3 amino acid sequences shared. Whereas HTLV-1-associated myelopathy showed the most TCR clonal expansion, multiple sclerosis showed the least, with levels below those of healthy controls.

This sequence originates from a man aged 55 to 69 with HTLV-1-associated myelopathy (HAM/TSP). The chain employs TRBV19 and TRBJ1-3; D not resolved. The sequenced sample consisted of PBMCs. CDR3 residues: CASNKQIAGNTIYF. DNA for the CDR3: TGTGCCAGTAACAAGCAAATAGCGGGAAACACCATATATTTT.